The clone carrying this TCR beta chain was counted once. Trimming removed 4 bases from V and 5 bases from J; junction bases left unmatched: 6. Germline V gene data show CDR1 as LGHDT and CDR2 as YNNKEL (reference sequence). The CDR3 is 14 amino acids. This sample is part of a study of blood T cell repertoires in COVID-19. At the level of the study: Sites in the United States, Italy and Spain provided acute and convalescent COVID-19 samples. From T cells, B-cell-depleted T cells, or PBMCs came the material, which was cDNA or gDNA.

Across under 25 US areas, participants ranged in age from about 18 to 90 years. Cohort placement rested on clinical history that participants reported themselves. Sequenced by immunoSEQ multiplex PCR; TCRdb stores in-frame clones only, minus some. The table records about 200,000 clones, approximately 85% of them present only once. The V gene is TRBV3-1 (or the pseudogene TRBV3-2), the J gene TRBJ1-2; 8 nucleotides line up with TRBD1. Sequenced material: PBMCs or T cells enriched from blood (not recorded which). The clonotype was recovered from a middle-aged man who had recovered from COVID-19. The CDR3 DNA is TGTGCCAGCAGCCCGGGACAGGTCGTGTATGGCTACACCTTC. Its protein product is CASSPGQVVYGYTF.